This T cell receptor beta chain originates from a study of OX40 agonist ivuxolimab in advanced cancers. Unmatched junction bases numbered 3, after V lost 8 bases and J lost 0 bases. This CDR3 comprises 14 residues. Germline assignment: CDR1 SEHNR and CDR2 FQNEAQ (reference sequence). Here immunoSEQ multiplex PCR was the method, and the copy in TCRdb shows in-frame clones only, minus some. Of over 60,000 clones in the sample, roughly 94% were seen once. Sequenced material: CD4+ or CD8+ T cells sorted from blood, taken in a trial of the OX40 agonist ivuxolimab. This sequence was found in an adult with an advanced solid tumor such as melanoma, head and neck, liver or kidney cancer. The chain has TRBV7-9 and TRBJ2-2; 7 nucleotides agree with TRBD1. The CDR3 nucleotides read TGTGCCAGCCGGGACAGCTCGAACACCGGGGAGCTGTTTTTT. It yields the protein CASRDSSNTGELFF.